The next 17 T cell receptor beta chains were all read from a single sample in a study of T cells in localized non-small cell lung cancer. Using immunoSEQ multiplex PCR, the repertoire was profiled, and TCRdb retains in-frame clones only, with some absent. The table lists 20,000 to 30,000 clones, about 90% of them singletons. This specimen was peripheral blood, taken before any cancer treatment. The source is a woman aged 40-69 years with stage I lung adenocarcinoma.

This clone was recorded a few times. The gene calls are TRBV6-4 and TRBJ2-2; a weak D match, TRBD1 (5 bases). The V gene's germline CDR1 is MRHNA and CDR2 SNTAGT. The V end lost 3 bases, the J end lost 2 bases, and 19 bases lay between the germline ends. The CDR3 sequence is 18 residues long. The CDR3 loop is CASSEVGQTPSNTGELFF. The CDR3 DNA is TGTGCCAGCAGTGAAGTGGGGCAGACTCCCTCAAACACCGGGGAGCTGTTTTTT.

The chain links TRBV13 to TRBJ1-1, with a tentative D call TRBD1 (5 bases). Looked up from germline, CDR1 is PRHDT and CDR2 is FYEKMQ (reference sequence). Deletions cut 5 bases from V and 4 bases from J, with 17 bases between. CDR3 length: 15 amino acids. The CDR3 nucleotides read TGTGCCAGCAGCCCTACGCGGGACGTGGCCACTGAAGCTTTCTTT. This gives the protein CASSPTRDVATEAFF.

The genes are TRBV19 and TRBJ1-5, with D tentatively TRBD1 (5 bases). V was clipped by 0 bases and J by 1 base, with 10 bases between them. CDR3 size: 16 residues. Germline V CDR1 and CDR2: LNHDA, SQIVND (reference sequence). The CDR3: CASSIDRGMSNQPQHF. CDR3 in DNA: TGTGCCAGTAGTATAGATAGGGGTATGAGCAATCAGCCCCAGCATTTT. The full variable domain, completed using reference TRBV19 and TRBJ1-5, is DGGITQSPKYLFRKEGQNVTLSCEQNLNHDAMYWYRQDPGQGLRLIYYSQIVNDFQKGDIAEGYSVSREKKESFPLTVTSAQKNPTAFYLCASSIDRGMSNQPQHFGDGTRLSIL.

This clone is a singleton in its sample. The V gene is TRBV4-3, the J gene TRBJ1-1, with D possibly matching TRBD1 (5 bases). Germline values: CDR1 LGHNA, CDR2 YSLEER. This CDR3 is built from 14 residues. In DNA, the CDR3 is TGCTGGGGACCTCTAGATCCCTTTAACACTGAAGCTTTCTTT. This sequence encodes CWGPLDPFNTEAFF.

This clone is judged medium-sized. The chain employs TRBV6-1 and TRBJ1-6; D is perhaps TRBD1 (6 bases). CDR3 length: 15 amino acids. CDR1 and CDR2 (germline): MNHNS, SASEGT. V lost 4 bases to trimming and J lost 6 bases, with 13 bases between them. The CDR3 DNA is TGTGCCAGCAGTGCCACGACAGGAGCTAATTCACCCCTCCACTTT. Its protein is CASSATTGANSPLHF.

This clone was seen a single time. V gene TRBV7-3 combines with J gene TRBJ2-5; D is ambiguous. Germline lookup yields CDR1 SGHTA and CDR2 FQGTGA. V dropped 6 bases and J dropped 2 bases, with 10 bases sitting between them. There are 13 residues in the CDR3. Here the CDR3 reads CASSIAEQETQYF. The CDR3 bases are TGTGCCAGCAGTATAGCTGAACAAGAGACCCAGTACTTC.

This sequence joins TRBV10-3 and TRBJ2-7, with unresolved D. This CDR3 has 11 residues. Trimming stripped 6 bases from V and 6 bases from J, with 9 bases between. The germline V gene encodes CDR1 ENHRY and CDR2 SYGVKD. The CDR3 region is CAISKGVEQYF. CDR3 nucleotides: TGTGCCATCAGCAAGGGTGTCGAGCAGTACTTC.

The rearrangement joins TRBV30 to TRBJ2-7; D is ambiguous. V lost 0 bases, J lost 3 bases, and 9 bases lay in between. This CDR3 is built from 13 residues. CDR1 is GTSNPN, CDR2 SVGIG, per germline (reference sequence). The CDR3 region is CAWSVGANYEQYF. The DNA for the CDR3 is TGTGCCTGGAGTGTAGGTGCGAACTACGAGCAGTACTTC.

The chain is built from TRBV29-1 and TRBJ1-1; perhaps TRBD1 as D (5 bases). This CDR3 is 16 amino acids long. V was shortened by 6 bases and J by 3 bases, with 23 bases between the two germline ends. Germline values: CDR1 SQVTM, CDR2 ANQGSEA. The CDR3 DNA reads as TGCAGCGTGGTGAAGCTTTTTAGGGGCCTGGACACTGAAGCTTTCTTT. Its protein is CSVVKLFRGLDTEAFF.

V gene TRBV5-1 combines with J gene TRBJ2-5; 7 bases line up with TRBD2. Germline V gene lookup returns CDR1 SGHRS and CDR2 YFSETQ. The ends lost 4 bases at V and 1 base at J; junction bases unmatched: 10. The CDR3 sequence is 16 residues long. The CDR3 protein is CASSLGTIGLQETQYF. The CDR3 DNA reads as TGCGCCAGCAGCCTAGGGACTATAGGCCTCCAAGAGACCCAGTACTTC.

The chain joins TRBV2 to TRBJ2-3; possible D gene TRBD1, 6 bases. This CDR3 is 14 amino acids long. V was cut by 6 bases and J by 1 base, with 11 bases left in between. Germline assignment: CDR1 SNHLY and CDR2 FYNNEI. CDR3 loop: CASRNREGTDTQYF. The DNA for the CDR3 is TGTGCCAGCAGGAACAGGGAAGGCACAGATACGCAGTATTTT. The whole variable domain, remainder taken from reference TRBV2 and TRBJ2-3, is EPEVTQTPSHQVTQMGQEVILRCVPISNHLYFYWYRQILGQKVEFLVSFYNNEISEKSEIFDDQFSVERPDGSNFTLKIRSTKLEDSAMYFCASRNREGTDTQYFGPGTRLTVL.

This clone came up a few times. The V and J genes are TRBV10-1 and TRBJ1-5, with a tentative D call TRBD1 (5 bases). CDR1 is WNHNN, CDR2 SYGVQD, per germline (reference sequence). The CDR3 is made up of 15 amino acids. Trimming left V 6 bases short and J 8 bases short, with 20 bases between. The CDR3 here is CASRETVTLGEPQHF. In DNA form, the CDR3 reads TGCGCCAGCAGGGAGACAGTTACCCTCGGTGAGCCCCAGCATTTT.

V usage is TRBV7-2 and J usage is TRBJ1-1, with 9 bases lining up with TRBD1. The trim removed 0 bases at V and 4 bases at J, leaving 3 bases unmatched. CDR1 SGHTA and CDR2 FQGNSA come from the germline V gene. There are 15 residues in the CDR3. The CDR3 here is CASSLADRGGTEAFF. For the CDR3, the DNA is TGTGCCAGCAGCTTAGCGGACAGGGGCGGCACTGAAGCTTTCTTT.

The rearrangement links TRBV27 to TRBJ2-7; tentatively, D is TRBD1 (5 bases). V lost 2 bases to trimming and J lost 0 bases, with 11 bases between them. Germline V gene sequence: CDR1 MNHEY, CDR2 SMNVEV (reference sequence). This CDR3 comprises 15 residues. Here the CDR3 DNA reads TGTGCCAGCAGTTTAAGCCCAGACAGCTCCTACGAGCAGTACTTC. Translating gives CASSLSPDSSYEQYF.

V usage is TRBV2 and J usage is TRBJ2-3; 10 bases match TRBD1. The V and J ends lost 6 bases and 3 bases, in that order; junction bases with no gene match: 6. Germline V lookup: CDR1 SNHLY, CDR2 FYNNEI. The CDR3 is 15 residues long. CDR3 nucleotide sequence: TGTGCCAGCAGGGCCGGGACAGGGGTGACAGATACGCAGTATTTT. Amino acids: CASRAGTGVTDTQYF.

This chain joins TRBV19 and TRBJ1-2; 9 nucleotides match TRBD1. Germline loops: CDR1 LNHDA, CDR2 SQIVND (reference sequence). Trimming cost V 5 bases and J 3 bases; bases outside gene matches: 7. The CDR3 has 15 residues. For the CDR3, the DNA is TGTGCCAGTAGTGCCCCTGGGACAGGGTACTATGGCTACACCTTC. Protein sequence: CASSAPGTGYYGYTF.

The V gene is TRBV30, the J gene TRBJ2-7; D might be TRBD1 (5 bases). This CDR3 is 12 amino acids long. V was shortened by 4 bases and J by 5 bases, with 12 bases between the two germline ends. Germline CDR1 GTSNPN, CDR2 SVGIG (reference sequence). CDR3 DNA sequence: TGTGCCTGGATGGCAGGGCGCAACGAGCAGTACTTC. It encodes CAWMAGRNEQYF.